Shown below are 31 T cell receptor beta chains from a single sample sequenced in a study of cytomegalovirus exposure and HLA in healthy donors. The table came from immunoSEQ multiplex PCR; TCRdb's copy has only in-frame clones and leaves some out. The table lists some 130,000 clones, roughly 90% of them singletons. Sequencing was performed on PBMCs. All receptors come from a man aged 18 to 29 in good health and CMV-seronegative.

This chain joins TRBV5-1 and TRBJ2-4, with unresolved D. The CDR3 contains 16 residues. Between the trimmed V and J ends, which lost 0 bases and 0 bases, there was a span of 10 bases. CDR1 and CDR2 from the germline V gene are SGHRS and YFSETQ. Written as DNA, the CDR3 is TGCGCCAGCAGCTTGGGCACAGAACTAGCCAAAAACATTCAGTACTTC. Its translation: CASSLGTELAKNIQYF.

The chain combines TRBV6-1 with TRBJ2-6; perhaps TRBD2 as D (6 bases). V was clipped by 8 bases and J by 0 bases, with 11 bases between them. Germline CDR1 MNHNS, CDR2 SASEGT. The CDR3 is 15 residues long. The CDR3 DNA sequence: TGTGCCAGCGGGCCCGGGGGCTCTGGGGCCAACGTCCTGACTTTC. Translating gives CASGPGGSGANVLTF.

DNA of the CDR3: TGTGCCTGGAACTCCGGGACAGGGGGCGGTGAGCAGTTCTTC. Its protein is CAWNSGTGGGEQFF. The chain has TRBV30 and TRBJ2-1, with TRBD1 matching over 12 bases. CDR1 is GTSNPN and CDR2 is SVGIG in the germline V gene (reference sequence). Trimming at V came to 4 bases and at J to 9 bases, leaving 7 bases not matched to a gene. CDR3 length: 14 residues.

The chain couples TRBV28 to TRBJ2-3; 9 positions match TRBD2. Germline V CDR1 and CDR2: MDHEN, SYDVKM. V lost 3 bases and J lost 1; bases outside the gene matches: 2. The CDR3 contains 15 residues. The CDR3 reads CASSFRGRGTDTQYF. DNA of the CDR3: TGTGCCAGCAGTTTTCGCGGGAGGGGCACAGATACGCAGTATTTT.

The rearrangement joins TRBV7-6 to TRBJ2-2; TRBD2 matches 11 bases. The CDR3 loop spans 17 amino acids. In germline, CDR1 is SGHVS, CDR2 FNYEAQ. V dropped 2 bases and J dropped 7; count of bases not matched to a gene: 9. This CDR3 reads CASSLPPGLADVGELFF. CDR3 in DNA: TGTGCCAGCAGCTTACCTCCGGGACTAGCGGATGTCGGGGAGCTGTTTTTT. Complete variable domain (other parts from reference TRBV7-6 and TRBJ2-2): GAGVSQSPRYKVTKRGQDVALRCDPISGHVSLYWYRQALGQGPEFLTYFNYEAQQDKSGLPNDRFSAERPEGSISTLTIQRTEQRDSAMYRCASSLPPGLADVGELFFGEGSRLTVL.

Written as DNA, the CDR3 is TGTGCCAGCACAACCGGGACAGGGGGAGAAAAACTGTTTTTT. Translating gives CASTTGTGGEKLFF. The chain carries TRBV18 and TRBJ1-4, with TRBD1 matching over 11 bases. Germline CDR1 and CDR2: KGHSH and LQKENI. The CDR3 totals 14 residues. V was clipped by 8 bases and J by 8 bases; unmatched bases: 7.

The chain recombines TRBV7-2 with TRBJ2-1; possible D gene TRBD2, 5 bases. Germline V gene sequence: CDR1 SGHTA, CDR2 FQGNSA. V shed 0 bases and J shed 4 bases, with 13 bases lying between them. This CDR3 region has 16 residues. This CDR3 reads CASSLAFASPYNEQFF. DNA for the CDR3: TGTGCCAGCAGCTTAGCGTTCGCTAGCCCGTACAATGAGCAGTTCTTC.

The gene calls are TRBV6-5 and TRBJ1-2; unclear D gene. Germline V CDR1 and CDR2: MNHEY, SVGAGI. V was clipped by 2 bases and J by 8 bases, with 18 bases between them. The CDR3 has 15 amino acids. The CDR3 nucleotides read TGTGCCAGCAGTTACGGCGCGGCAGCAAGAGACGGCTACACCTTC. This translates into CASSYGAAARDGYTF.

The V gene is TRBV27, the J gene TRBJ1-2; 8 nucleotides match TRBD1. With 5 bases clipped from V and 4 bases from J, the junction kept 12 bases outside the gene matches. Germline-derived CDR1 and CDR2 are MNHEY and SMNVEV (reference sequence). CDR3 size: 16 residues. For the CDR3, the DNA is TGTGCCAGCAGTCCTCTGCGGACAGGGACTTCCTATGGCTACACCTTC. This encodes CASSPLRTGTSYGYTF.

This chain uses TRBV27 with TRBJ1-2; D gene uncertain. This CDR3 region has 12 residues. CDR1 and CDR2 (germline): MNHEY, SMNVEV (reference sequence). V was cut by 8 bases and J by 1 base, with 8 bases left in between. DNA for the CDR3: TGTGCCAGCGGGCGACATAACTATGGCTACACCTTC. Its protein is CASGRHNYGYTF.

The V call is TRBV19, the J call TRBJ1-5, with 7 bases fitting TRBD1. The J segment lost 8 bases and the V segment lost 8 bases, leaving 6 bases of the junction unmatched. This CDR3 contains 12 residues. Germline CDR1 and CDR2: LNHDA and SQIVND (reference sequence). CDR3 DNA sequence: TGTGCCAGTCACAGGGGTTCTGAGCCCCAGCATTTT. Translated, it gives CASHRGSEPQHF.

This chain joins TRBV2 and TRBJ1-1; D is ambiguous. The CDR3 is made up of 16 amino acids. Germline V gives CDR1 SNHLY, CDR2 FYNNEI. V was pared by 8 bases and J by 0 bases, with 19 bases between. CDR3 nucleotide sequence: TGTGCCAGCGCGGCAAGGCAAAGAGCCTTGAACACTGAAGCTTTCTTT. It translates to CASAARQRALNTEAFF.

V is TRBV9 and J is TRBJ2-7; 9 nucleotides align to TRBD2. The CDR3 runs to 15 residues. Germline V gives CDR1 SGDLS, CDR2 YYNGEE. Losses at the gene ends were 0 bases for V and 3 bases for J; bases not matched to a gene: 4. CDR3 bases: TGTGCCAGCAGCGTAGAAGCTAGCGGGAACTACGAGCAGTACTTC. Its translation: CASSVEASGNYEQYF.

The chain carries TRBV4-1 and TRBJ2-7; 12 bases are a match to TRBD2. CDR3 length: 15 amino acids. Germline CDR1 reads MGHRA; CDR2 reads YSYEKL. V shed 3 bases, J shed 5 bases, and the junction held 5 bases outside the gene matches. The chain's CDR3 is CASSQPTSGSHEQYF. The CDR3 nucleotides are TGCGCCAGCAGCCAGCCGACTAGCGGGAGCCACGAGCAGTACTTC.

This sequence joins TRBV6-4 and TRBJ2-5; 13 bases are shared with TRBD2. Germline V gene sequence: CDR1 MRHNA, CDR2 SNTAGT. This CDR3 has 15 amino acids. V was clipped by 6 bases and J by 2 bases; unmatched bases: 3. CDR3 nucleotide sequence: TGTGCCAGCAGCAGACTAGCGGGAGGTCAAGAGACCCAGTACTTC. Protein sequence: CASSRLAGGQETQYF.

The V and J genes are TRBV21-1 and TRBJ1-2; TRBD1, the table's D call, was not compared with the DNA. TRBV21-1 is recorded as a pseudogene. The CDR3 covers 13 residues. CDR3 sequence (DNA): TGTGCCAGCATCACAAACCAGGGCTATGGCTACACCTTC. Its translation is CASITNQGYGYTF.

The chain carries TRBV7-2 and TRBJ2-7; 9 positions agree with TRBD1. The length of the CDR3 is 16 residues. Germline lookup yields CDR1 SGHTA and CDR2 FQGNSA. V lost 4 bases to trimming and J lost 7 bases; unmatched junction nucleotides: 14. This chain's CDR3 is CASSSLVGTGIWEQYF. CDR3 sequence (DNA): TGTGCCAGCAGCTCCCTGGTCGGGACAGGGATATGGGAGCAGTACTTC.

This sequence joins TRBV28 and TRBJ2-5; the match to TRBD2 covers 8 bases. V dropped 5 bases and J dropped 5; count of bases not matched to a gene: 7. The CDR3 is made up of 14 amino acids. Germline assignment: CDR1 MDHEN and CDR2 SYDVKM. Here the CDR3 DNA reads TGTGCCAGCAGTACCCTAGCGGGCGGGGAGACCCAGTACTTC. This gives the protein CASSTLAGGETQYF.

V and J are TRBV7-9 and TRBJ1-4, with 7 bases identical to TRBD1. The V segment lost 6 bases and the J segment 5 bases; nucleotides outside the gene matches: 12. Germline lookup yields CDR1 SEHNR and CDR2 FQNEAQ (reference sequence). The CDR3 sequence is 16 residues long. CDR3 sequence reads: CASSPPTGDYNEKLFF. In DNA, the CDR3 is TGTGCCAGCAGTCCACCTACAGGGGATTACAATGAAAAACTGTTTTTT. Variable domain in full (rest from reference TRBV7-9 and TRBJ1-4): DTGVSQNPRHKITKRGQNVTFRCDPISEHNRLYWYRQTLGQGPEFLTYFQNEAQLEKSRLLSDRFSAERPKGSFSTLEIQRTEQGDSAMYLCASSPPTGDYNEKLFFGSGTQLSVL.

V usage is TRBV14 and J usage is TRBJ1-4, with D tentatively TRBD1 (6 bases). The CDR3 is 15 amino acids. Germline V lookup: CDR1 SGHDN, CDR2 FVKESK. V lost 0 bases to trimming and J lost 7 bases, with 12 bases between them. The CDR3 protein is CASSQDSQGSEKLFF. The CDR3 bases are TGTGCCAGCAGCCAAGATTCACAGGGAAGTGAAAAACTGTTTTTT. Using reference TRBV14 and TRBJ1-4 for the parts outside the CDR3, the full variable domain is EAGVTQFPSHSVIEKGQTVTLRCDPISGHDNLYWYRRVMGKEIKFLLHFVKESKQDESGMPNNRFLAERTGGTYSTLKVQPAELEDSGVYFCASSQDSQGSEKLFFGSGTQLSVL.

The chain employs TRBV4-2 and TRBJ1-1; the match to TRBD1 covers 7 bases. The V gene end was trimmed by 4 bases and the J gene end by 5 bases; junction bases not matched to a gene: 7. Germline V CDR1 and CDR2: LGHNA, YNFKEQ. CDR3 length equals 14 residues. CDR3: CASSPPPGGTEAFF. The CDR3 DNA sequence: TGTGCCAGCAGCCCTCCCCCAGGGGGGACTGAAGCTTTCTTT.

In its sample, this clone was seen a few times. The rearrangement links TRBV30 to TRBJ1-5, with D possibly TRBD1 on 6 matching bases. V was shortened by 4 bases and J by 7 bases, with 11 bases between the two germline ends. Germline loops: CDR1 GTSNPN, CDR2 SVGIG (reference sequence). The CDR3 has 12 amino acids. The CDR3 is CAWNTGNQPQHF. The CDR3 DNA reads TGTGCCTGGAATACAGGGAACCAGCCCCAGCATTTT.

V is TRBV30 and J is TRBJ2-3, with TRBD1 identical over 8 bases. Germline V lookup: CDR1 GTSNPN, CDR2 SVGIG (reference sequence). The length of the CDR3 is 14 residues. V lost 2 bases, J lost 3 bases, and 4 bases stayed unmatched. The DNA for the CDR3 is TGTGCCTGGAGTACAGGGGGTTTAACAGATACGCAGTATTTT. Its translation is CAWSTGGLTDTQYF.

The chain recombines TRBV9 with TRBJ2-7; 11 bases line up with TRBD2. The V gene's germline CDR1 is SGDLS and CDR2 YYNGEE. With V trimmed by 2 bases and J by 0 bases, 1 base remained unmatched. The CDR3 length is 15 residues. Here the CDR3 DNA reads TGTGCCAGCAGCGTGGGACTAGCGGACTCCTACGAGCAGTACTTC. As protein: CASSVGLADSYEQYF.

This chain joins TRBV7-8 and TRBJ1-6; D call uncertain. The germline CDR1 and CDR2 sequences are SGHVS and FQNEAQ. The ends were cut back, 1 base at V and 8 bases at J, with 3 bases in the middle. The CDR3 consists of 12 residues. The CDR3 DNA reads TGTGCCAGCAGCTTAGGAGATTCACCCCTCCACTTT. Protein: CASSLGDSPLHF.

This rearrangement joins TRBV6-5 to TRBJ2-3; the D is unclear. Germline V gene sequence: CDR1 MNHEY, CDR2 SVGAGI. V was clipped by 2 bases and J by 5 bases, with 8 bases between them. There are 13 residues in the CDR3. The chain's CDR3 is CASSYRGGDTQYF. In nucleotides, the CDR3 is TGTGCCAGCAGTTACCGCGGTGGAGATACGCAGTATTTT.

This chain connects TRBV28 to TRBJ1-5; D is undetermined. Germline V gene lookup returns CDR1 MDHEN and CDR2 SYDVKM. With 4 bases removed from V and 4 bases from J, the gap between germline ends came to 5 bases. This CDR3 has 12 amino acids. CDR3 nucleotide sequence: TGTGCCAGCAGTTCCAGGAATCAGCCCCAGCATTTT. This gives the protein CASSSRNQPQHF. The whole variable domain, remainder taken from reference TRBV28 and TRBJ1-5, is DVKVTQSSRYLVKRTGEKVFLECVQDMDHENMFWYRQDPGLGLRLIYFSYDVKMKEKGDIPEGYSVSREKKERFSLILESASTNQTSMYLCASSSRNQPQHFGDGTRLSIL.

The chain couples TRBV5-4 to TRBJ2-1; 7 nucleotides match TRBD2. The CDR3 contains 16 residues. Trimming removed 0 bases from V and 0 bases from J; junction bases left unmatched: 3. Germline V gives CDR1 SGHNT, CDR2 YYREEE (reference sequence). Here the CDR3 reads CASSLAGGSSYNEQFF. CDR3 sequence (DNA): TGTGCCAGCAGCTTGGCGGGGGGTAGCTCCTACAATGAGCAGTTCTTC.

The chain uses TRBV9 and TRBJ2-3; 8 bases map to TRBD2. This CDR3 spans 14 amino acids. Germline trimming cut 0 bases from V and 5 bases from J; bases unmatched to any gene: 2. Germline CDR1 is SGDLS and CDR2 is YYNGEE. CDR3: CASSVATSGDTQYF. CDR3 coding DNA: TGTGCCAGCAGCGTAGCCACTAGCGGAGATACGCAGTATTTT.

The V call is TRBV7-8, the J call TRBJ2-1; no clear D. CDR1 is SGHVS and CDR2 is FQNEAQ in the germline V gene. Trimming took 5 bases from V and 0 from J, leaving 14 bases between them. The CDR3 is made up of 16 amino acids. CDR3 region: CASSHKISGSYNEQFF. The CDR3 DNA sequence: TGTGCCAGCAGCCATAAGATCTCGGGCTCCTACAATGAGCAGTTCTTC. The full variable domain, completed using reference TRBV7-8 and TRBJ2-1, is GAGVSQSPRYKVAKRGQDVALRCDPISGHVSLFWYQQALGQGPEFLTYFQNEAQLDKSGLPSDRFFAERPEGSVSTLKIQRTQQEDSAVYLCASSHKISGSYNEQFFGPGTRLTVL.

The rearrangement links TRBV6-1 to TRBJ1-5, with TRBD1 as a possible D gene (6 bases). Trimming took off 3 bases at V and 6 bases at J, with 12 bases between the two ends. The CDR3 is 14 residues long. In germline, CDR1 is MNHNS, CDR2 SASEGT. The CDR3, as DNA: TGTGCCAGCAGTGACCGGGACATGTTTCAGCCCCAGCATTTT. It is translated as CASSDRDMFQPQHF.